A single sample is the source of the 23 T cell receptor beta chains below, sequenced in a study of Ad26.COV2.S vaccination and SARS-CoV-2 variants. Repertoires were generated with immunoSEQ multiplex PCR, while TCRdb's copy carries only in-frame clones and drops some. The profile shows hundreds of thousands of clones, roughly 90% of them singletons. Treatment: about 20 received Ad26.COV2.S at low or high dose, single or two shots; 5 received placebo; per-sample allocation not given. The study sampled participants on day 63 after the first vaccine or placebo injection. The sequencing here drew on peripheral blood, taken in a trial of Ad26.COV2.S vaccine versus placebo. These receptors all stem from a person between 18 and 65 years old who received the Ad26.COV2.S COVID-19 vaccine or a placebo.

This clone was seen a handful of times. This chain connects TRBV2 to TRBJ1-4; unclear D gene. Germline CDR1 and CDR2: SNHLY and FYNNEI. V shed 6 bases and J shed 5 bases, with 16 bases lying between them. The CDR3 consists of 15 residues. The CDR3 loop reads CASRDPGNKNEKLFF. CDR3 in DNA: TGTGCCAGCAGGGATCCGGGAAACAAGAATGAAAAACTGTTTTTT.

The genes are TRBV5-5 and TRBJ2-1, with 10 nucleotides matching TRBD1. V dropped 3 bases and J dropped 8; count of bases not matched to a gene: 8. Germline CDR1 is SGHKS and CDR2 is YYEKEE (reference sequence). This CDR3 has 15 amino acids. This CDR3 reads CASSYRDRGSYEQFF. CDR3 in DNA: TGTGCCAGCAGCTACCGGGACAGGGGTTCCTATGAGCAGTTCTTC.

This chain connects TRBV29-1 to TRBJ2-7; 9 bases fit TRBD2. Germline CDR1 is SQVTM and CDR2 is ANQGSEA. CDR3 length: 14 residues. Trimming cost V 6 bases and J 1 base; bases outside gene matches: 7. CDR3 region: CSVRSSGVSYEQYF. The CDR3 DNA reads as TGCAGCGTCCGCTCTAGCGGGGTGTCCTACGAGCAGTACTTC.

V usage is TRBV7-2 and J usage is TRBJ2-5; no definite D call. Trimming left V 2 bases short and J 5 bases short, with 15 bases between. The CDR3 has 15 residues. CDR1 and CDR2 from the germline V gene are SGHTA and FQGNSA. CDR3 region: CASSLNPNEGETQYF. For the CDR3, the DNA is TGTGCCAGCAGCTTAAACCCAAACGAAGGGGAGACCCAGTACTTC.

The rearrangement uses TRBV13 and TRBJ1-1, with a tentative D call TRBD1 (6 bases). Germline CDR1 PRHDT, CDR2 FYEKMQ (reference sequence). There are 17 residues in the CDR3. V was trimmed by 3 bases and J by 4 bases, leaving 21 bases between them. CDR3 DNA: TGTGCCAGCAGCTTTTCGGGGGGCCAGGGTATTGGCACTGAAGCTTTCTTT. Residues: CASSFSGGQGIGTEAFF.

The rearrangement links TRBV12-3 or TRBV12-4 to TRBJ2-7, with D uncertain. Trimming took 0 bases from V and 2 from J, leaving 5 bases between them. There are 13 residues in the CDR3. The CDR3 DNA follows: TGTGCCAGCAGTTTAGCGTTAGCCTACGAGCAGTACTTC. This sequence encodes CASSLALAYEQYF.

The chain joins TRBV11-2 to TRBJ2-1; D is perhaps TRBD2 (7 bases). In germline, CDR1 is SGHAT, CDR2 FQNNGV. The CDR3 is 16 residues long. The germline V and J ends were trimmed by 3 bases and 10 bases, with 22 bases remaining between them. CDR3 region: CASSFTLGGRAEEQFF. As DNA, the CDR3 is TGTGCCAGCAGCTTTACATTAGGGGGGAGGGCCGAGGAGCAGTTCTTC.

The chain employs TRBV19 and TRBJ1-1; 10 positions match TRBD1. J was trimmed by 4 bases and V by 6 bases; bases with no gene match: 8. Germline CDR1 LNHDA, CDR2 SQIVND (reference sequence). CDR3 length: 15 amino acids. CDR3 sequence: CASSPGQGGGTEAFF. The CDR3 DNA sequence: TGTGCCAGTAGCCCAGGACAGGGGGGGGGCACTGAAGCTTTCTTT.

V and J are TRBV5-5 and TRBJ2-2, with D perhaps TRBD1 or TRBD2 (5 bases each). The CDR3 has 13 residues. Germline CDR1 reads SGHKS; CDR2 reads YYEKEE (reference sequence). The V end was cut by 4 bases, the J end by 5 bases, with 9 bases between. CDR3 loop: CASSPEGTGELFF. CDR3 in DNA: TGTGCCAGCAGCCCTGAGGGGACCGGGGAGCTGTTTTTT.

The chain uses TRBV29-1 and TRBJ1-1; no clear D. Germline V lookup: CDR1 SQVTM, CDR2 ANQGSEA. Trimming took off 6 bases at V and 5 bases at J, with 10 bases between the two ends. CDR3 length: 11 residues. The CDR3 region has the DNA TGCAGCGTGATAAGGTGGACTGAAGCTTTCTTT. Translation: CSVIRWTEAFF. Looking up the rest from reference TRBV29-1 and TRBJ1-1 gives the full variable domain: SAVISQKPSRDICQRGTSLTIQCQVDSQVTMMFWYRQQPGQSLTLIATANQGSEATYESGFVIDKFPISRPNLTFSTLTVSNMSPEDSSIYLCSVIRWTEAFFGQGTRLTVV.

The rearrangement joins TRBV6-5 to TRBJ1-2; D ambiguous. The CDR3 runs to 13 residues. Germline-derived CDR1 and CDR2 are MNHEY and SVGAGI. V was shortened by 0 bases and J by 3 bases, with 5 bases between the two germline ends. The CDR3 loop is CASSYSSYYGYTF. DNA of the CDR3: TGTGCCAGCAGTTACTCGAGCTACTATGGCTACACCTTC.

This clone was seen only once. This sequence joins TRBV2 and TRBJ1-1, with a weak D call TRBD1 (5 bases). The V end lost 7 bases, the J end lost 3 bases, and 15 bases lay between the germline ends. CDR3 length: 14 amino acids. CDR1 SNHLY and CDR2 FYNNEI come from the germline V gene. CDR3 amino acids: CASTGRGVDTEAFF. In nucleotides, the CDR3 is TGTGCCAGCACGGGTCGGGGGGTTGACACTGAAGCTTTCTTT.

CDR3 residues: CASSFSGGTYYGYTF. In DNA form, the CDR3 reads TGTGCCAGCAGTTTCTCGGGGGGCACATACTATGGCTACACCTTC. V is TRBV28 and J is TRBJ1-2, with a weak D call TRBD1 (6 bases). Trimming stripped 3 bases from V and 3 bases from J, with 14 bases between. The CDR3 loop spans 15 amino acids. Germline V gene lookup returns CDR1 MDHEN and CDR2 SYDVKM.

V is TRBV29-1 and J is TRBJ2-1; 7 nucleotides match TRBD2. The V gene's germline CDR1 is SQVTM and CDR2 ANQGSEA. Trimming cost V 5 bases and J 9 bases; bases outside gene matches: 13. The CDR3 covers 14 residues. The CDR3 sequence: CSVTGREPSVEQFF. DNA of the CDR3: TGCAGCGTTACGGGGCGGGAGCCCTCTGTTGAGCAGTTCTTC.

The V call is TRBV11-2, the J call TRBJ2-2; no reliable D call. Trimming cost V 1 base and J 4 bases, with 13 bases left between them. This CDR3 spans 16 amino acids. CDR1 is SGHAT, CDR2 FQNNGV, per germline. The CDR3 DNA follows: TGTGCCAGCAGCTTAGGCGTCGGGTCCCTCACCGGGGAGCTGTTTTTT. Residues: CASSLGVGSLTGELFF.

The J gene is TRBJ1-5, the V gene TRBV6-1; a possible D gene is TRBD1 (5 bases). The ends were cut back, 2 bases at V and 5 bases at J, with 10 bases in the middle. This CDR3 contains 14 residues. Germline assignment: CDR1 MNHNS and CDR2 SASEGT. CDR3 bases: TGTGCCAGCAGTGAACAGGGATCGGATCAGCCCCAGCATTTT. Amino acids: CASSEQGSDQPQHF.

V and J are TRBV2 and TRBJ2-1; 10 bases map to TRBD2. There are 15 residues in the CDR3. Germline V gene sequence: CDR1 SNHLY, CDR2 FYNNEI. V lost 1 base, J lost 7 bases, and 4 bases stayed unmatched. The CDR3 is CASSEESGGENEQFF. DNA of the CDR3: TGTGCCAGCAGTGAAGAAAGCGGGGGGGAAAATGAGCAGTTCTTC.

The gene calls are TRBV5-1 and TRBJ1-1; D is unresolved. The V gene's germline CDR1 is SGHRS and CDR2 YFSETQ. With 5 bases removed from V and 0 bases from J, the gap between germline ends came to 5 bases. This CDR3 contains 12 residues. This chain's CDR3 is CASRQLNTEAFF. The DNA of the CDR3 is TGCGCCAGCAGACAGCTGAACACTGAAGCTTTCTTT.

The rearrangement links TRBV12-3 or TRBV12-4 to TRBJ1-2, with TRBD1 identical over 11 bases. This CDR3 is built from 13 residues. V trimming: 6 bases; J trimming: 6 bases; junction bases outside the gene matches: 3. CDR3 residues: CASSRTGGNGYTF. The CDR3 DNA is TGTGCCAGCAGCCGGACAGGGGGCAATGGCTACACCTTC.

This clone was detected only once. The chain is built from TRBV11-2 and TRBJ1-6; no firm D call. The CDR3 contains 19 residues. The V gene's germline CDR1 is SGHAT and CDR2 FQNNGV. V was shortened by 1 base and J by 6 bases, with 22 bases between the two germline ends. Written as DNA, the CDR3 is TGTGCCAGCAGCTTAGTGGCCGGGTCTGGATCCCCCTTTAATTCACCCCTCCACTTT. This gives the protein CASSLVAGSGSPFNSPLHF.

CDR3 sequence (DNA): TGCGCCAGCAGCGAAGCGGGACAGCTATCTAACTATGGCTACACCTTC. Translating it yields CASSEAGQLSNYGYTF. This chain links TRBV5-1 with TRBJ1-2; 7 bases fit TRBD1. V lost 4 bases, J lost 0 bases, and 9 bases stayed unmatched. The germline gives CDR1 SGHRS, CDR2 YFSETQ. The CDR3 has 16 amino acids.

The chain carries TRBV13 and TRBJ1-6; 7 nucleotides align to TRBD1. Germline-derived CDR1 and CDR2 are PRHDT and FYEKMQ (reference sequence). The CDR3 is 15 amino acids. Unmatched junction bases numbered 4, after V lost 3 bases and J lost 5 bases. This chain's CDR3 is CASSFSTGNNSPLHF. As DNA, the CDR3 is TGTGCCAGCAGCTTCTCGACAGGGAATAATTCACCCCTCCACTTT.

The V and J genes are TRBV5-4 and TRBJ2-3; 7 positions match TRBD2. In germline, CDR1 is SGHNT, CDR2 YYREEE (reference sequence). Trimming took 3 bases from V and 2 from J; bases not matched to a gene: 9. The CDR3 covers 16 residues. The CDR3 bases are TGTGCCAGCAGCTCCGCGGGGGTAGCGGCCACAGATACGCAGTATTTT. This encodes CASSSAGVAATDTQYF.